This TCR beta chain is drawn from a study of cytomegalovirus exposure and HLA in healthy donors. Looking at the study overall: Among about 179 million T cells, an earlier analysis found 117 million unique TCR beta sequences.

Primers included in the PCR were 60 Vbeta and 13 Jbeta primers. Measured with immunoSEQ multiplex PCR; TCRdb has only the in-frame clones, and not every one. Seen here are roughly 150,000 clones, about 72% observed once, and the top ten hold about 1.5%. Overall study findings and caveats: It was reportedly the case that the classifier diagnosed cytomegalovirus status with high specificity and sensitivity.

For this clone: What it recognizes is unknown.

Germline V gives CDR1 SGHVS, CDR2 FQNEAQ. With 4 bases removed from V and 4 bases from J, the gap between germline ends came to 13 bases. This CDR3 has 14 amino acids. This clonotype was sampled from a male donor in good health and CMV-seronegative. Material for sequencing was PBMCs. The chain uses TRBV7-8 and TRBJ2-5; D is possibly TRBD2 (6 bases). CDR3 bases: TGTGCCAGCAGCTACCGCGGGGAACCAGAGACCCAGTACTTC. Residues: CASSYRGEPETQYF.